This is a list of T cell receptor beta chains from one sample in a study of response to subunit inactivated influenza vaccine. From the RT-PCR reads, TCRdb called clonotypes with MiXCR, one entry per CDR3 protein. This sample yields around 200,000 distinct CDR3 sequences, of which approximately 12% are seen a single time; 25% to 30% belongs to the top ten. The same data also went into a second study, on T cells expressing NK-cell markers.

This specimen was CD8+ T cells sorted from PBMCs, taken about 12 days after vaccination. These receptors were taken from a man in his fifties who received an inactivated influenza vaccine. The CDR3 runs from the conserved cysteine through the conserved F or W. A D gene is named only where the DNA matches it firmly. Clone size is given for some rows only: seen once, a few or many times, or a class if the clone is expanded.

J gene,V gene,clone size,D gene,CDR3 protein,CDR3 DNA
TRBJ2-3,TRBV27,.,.,CASSFYRGDTQYF,TGTGCCAGCAGCTTCTACCGGGGGGATACGCAGTATTTT
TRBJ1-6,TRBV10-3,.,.,CAISESKGEDSPLHF,TGTGCCATCAGTGAGAGTAAGGGGGAAGATTCACCCCTCCACTTT
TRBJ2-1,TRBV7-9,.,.,CASSTLGDEQFF,TGTGCCAGCAGCACGTTGGGCGATGAGCAGTTCTTC
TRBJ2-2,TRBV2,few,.,CASSGLRRTTGELFF,TGTGCCAGCAGTGGGCTCAGAAGAACCACCGGGGAGCTGTTTTTT
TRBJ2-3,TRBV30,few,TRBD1,CAWSGDRGSTDTQYF,TGTGCCTGGAGTGGAGACAGGGGCAGCACAGATACGCAGTATTTT
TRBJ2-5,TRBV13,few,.,CASSLPGQSQETQYF,TGTGCCAGCAGCTTACCTGGGCAGAGCCAAGAGACCCAGTACTTC
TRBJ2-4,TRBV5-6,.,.,CASSLNRLAKNIQYF,TGTGCCAGCAGCTTGAACCGGCTAGCCAAAAACATTCAGTACTTC
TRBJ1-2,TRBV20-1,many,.,CSAWGAPNYGYTF,TGCAGTGCATGGGGGGCACCGAACTATGGCTACACCTTC
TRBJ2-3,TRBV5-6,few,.,CASSFGWAPDTQYF,TGTGCCAGCAGCTTTGGATGGGCCCCGGATACGCAGTATTTT
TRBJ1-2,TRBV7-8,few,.,CASSLAGASNYGYTF,TGTGCCAGCAGCTTAGCGGGGGCTTCTAACTATGGCTACACCTTC
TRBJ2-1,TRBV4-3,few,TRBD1,CASSPAGTGGGYNEQFF,TGCGCCAGCAGCCCTGCCGGGACAGGGGGGGGGTACAATGAGCAGTTCTTC
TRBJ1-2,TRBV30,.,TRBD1,CAWVPWGQGYGYTF,TGTGCCTGGGTCCCGTGGGGACAGGGTTATGGCTACACCTTC
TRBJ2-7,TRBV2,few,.,CARQGSVSYEQYF,TGTGCCCGCCAGGGCTCGGTCTCCTACGAGCAGTACTTC
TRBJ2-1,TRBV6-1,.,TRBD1,CASSVGVEGAEQFF,TGTGCCAGCAGTGTAGGAGTCGAGGGGGCTGAGCAGTTCTTC
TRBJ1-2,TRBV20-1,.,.,CSARDSRHNYGYTF,TGCAGTGCTAGAGATAGTCGGCATAACTATGGCTACACCTTC
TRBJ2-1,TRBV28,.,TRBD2,CASSLTGLAGGGEQFF,TGTGCCAGCAGTCTTACGGGACTAGCGGGAGGAGGTGAGCAGTTCTTC
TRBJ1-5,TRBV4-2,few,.,CASSQEHGNQPQHF,TGTGCCAGCAGCCAAGAACACGGAAATCAGCCCCAGCATTTT
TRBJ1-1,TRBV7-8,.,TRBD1,CASSRPTGTGNTEAFF,TGTGCCAGCAGTAGACCAACCGGGACAGGGAACACTGAAGCTTTCTTT
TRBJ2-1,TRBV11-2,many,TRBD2,CASRTSDNEQFF,TGTGCCAGCAGGACTAGCGACAATGAGCAGTTCTTC
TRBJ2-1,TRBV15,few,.,CATSREASTSPYNEQFF,TGTGCCACCAGCAGAGAGGCTAGTACCTCCCCCTACAATGAGCAGTTCTTC
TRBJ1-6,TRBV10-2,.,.,CASSEWGAGAANSPLHF,TGCGCCAGCAGTGAGTGGGGGGCGGGGGCGGCTAATTCACCCCTCCACTTT
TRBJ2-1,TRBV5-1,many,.,CASSEDLGYNEQFF,TGCGCCAGCAGCGAGGACTTGGGGTACAATGAGCAGTTCTTC
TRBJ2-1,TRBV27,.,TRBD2,CASSLLLAGDNEQFF,TGTGCCAGCAGTTTGTTACTAGCGGGGGACAATGAGCAGTTCTTC
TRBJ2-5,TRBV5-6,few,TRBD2,CASSLAPSGDQETQYF,TGTGCCAGCAGCTTGGCTCCTAGCGGGGACCAAGAGACCCAGTACTTC
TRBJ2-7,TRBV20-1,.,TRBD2,CSATLAGPYEQYF,TGCAGTGCTACACTAGCGGGTCCCTACGAGCAGTACTTC
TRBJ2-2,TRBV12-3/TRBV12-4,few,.,CASSFRQAATGELFF,TGTGCCAGCAGTTTCAGGCAGGCGGCCACCGGGGAGCTGTTTTTT
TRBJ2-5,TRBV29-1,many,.,CSVEWAPGVQETQYF,TGCAGCGTTGAGTGGGCCCCCGGGGTGCAAGAGACCCAGTACTTC
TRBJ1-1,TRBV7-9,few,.,CASRSRSLEAFF,TGTGCCAGCAGATCCAGGAGCCTTGAAGCTTTCTTT
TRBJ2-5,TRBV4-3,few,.,CASSQGAVEAQYF,TGCGCCAGCAGCCAGGGGGCGGTTGAGGCCCAGTACTTC
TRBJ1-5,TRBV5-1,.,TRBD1,CASSLGTGGEQPQHF,TGCGCCAGCAGCCTCGGGACAGGGGGCGAACAGCCCCAGCATTTT
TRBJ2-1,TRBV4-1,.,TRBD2,CASSHSLAISYNEQFF,TGCGCCAGCAGCCACTCACTAGCGATCTCCTACAATGAGCAGTTCTTC
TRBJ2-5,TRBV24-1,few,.,CATSENQETQYF,TGTGCCACCAGTGAAAATCAAGAGACCCAGTACTTC
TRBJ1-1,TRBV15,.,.,CATSSRTVNTEAFF,TGTGCCACCAGCTCTCGGACGGTGAACACTGAAGCTTTCTTT
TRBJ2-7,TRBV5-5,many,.,CASSLQGTSYEQYF,TGTGCCAGCAGCTTACAGGGAACCTCCTACGAGCAGTACTTC
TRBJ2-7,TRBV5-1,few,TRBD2,CASSVVGGRALSYEQYF,TGCGCCAGCAGCGTAGTTGGCGGGAGGGCCTTGAGCTACGAGCAGTACTTC
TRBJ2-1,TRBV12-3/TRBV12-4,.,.,CASSPRDKYNEQFF,TGTGCCAGCAGCCCCCGGGACAAATACAATGAGCAGTTCTTC
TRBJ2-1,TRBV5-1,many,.,CASSLASTRYEQFF,TGCGCCAGCAGCTTGGCCTCGACTAGGTATGAGCAGTTCTTC
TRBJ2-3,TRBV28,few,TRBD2,CASSLWVSGEPTDTQYF,TGTGCCAGCAGTTTATGGGTTAGCGGGGAGCCCACAGATACGCAGTATTTT
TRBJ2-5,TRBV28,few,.,CASSSGEVVTQYF,TGTGCCAGCAGTTCCGGGGAGGTGGTGACCCAGTACTTC
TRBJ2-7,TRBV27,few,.,CASSLQGTSTYEQYF,TGTGCCAGCAGTTTACAGGGGACGTCAACCTACGAGCAGTACTTC
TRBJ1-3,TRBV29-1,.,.,CSVTGDSGNTIYF,TGCAGCGTGACCGGGGACTCTGGAAACACCATATATTTT
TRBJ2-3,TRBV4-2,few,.,CASSQEFASLGTDTQYF,TGTGCCAGCAGCCAAGAATTCGCTAGCTTAGGCACAGATACGCAGTATTTT
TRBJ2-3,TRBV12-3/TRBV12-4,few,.,CASTIMGRPADTQYF,TGTGCCAGCACTATCATGGGTAGGCCCGCAGATACGCAGTATTTT
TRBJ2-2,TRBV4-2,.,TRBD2,CASSQEGLAGNTGELFF,TGTGCCAGCAGCCAAGAGGGACTAGCGGGAAACACCGGGGAGCTGTTTTTT
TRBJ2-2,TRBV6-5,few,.,CASSYSRTNTGELFF,TGTGCCAGCAGTTACTCCCGGACGAACACCGGGGAGCTGTTTTTT
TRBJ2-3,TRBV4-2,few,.,CASSQEFGGTDTQYF,TGTGCCAGCAGCCAAGAGTTCGGCGGAACAGATACGCAGTATTTT
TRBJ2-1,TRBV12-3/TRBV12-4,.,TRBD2,CASSPYERGRNEQFF,TGTGCCAGCAGCCCCTACGAGCGGGGGCGGAATGAGCAGTTCTTC
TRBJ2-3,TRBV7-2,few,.,CASSLEMWDTQYF,TGTGCCAGCAGCTTAGAAATGTGGGATACGCAGTATTTT
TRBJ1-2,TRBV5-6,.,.,CASSYGTVYGYTF,TGTGCCAGCAGCTACGGGACGGTCTATGGCTACACCTTC
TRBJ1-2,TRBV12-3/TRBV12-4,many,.,CASRHPQRGYTF,TGTGCCAGCAGGCATCCCCAGAGAGGCTACACCTTC
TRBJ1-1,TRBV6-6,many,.,CASKPGMNTEAFF,TGTGCCAGCAAACCAGGCATGAACACTGAAGCTTTCTTT
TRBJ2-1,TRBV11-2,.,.,CASSLGEEQFF,TGTGCCAGCAGCTTAGGGGAGGAGCAGTTCTTC
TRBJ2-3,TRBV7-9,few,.,CASSLDVETTDTQYF,TGTGCCAGCAGCTTAGACGTGGAAACCACAGATACGCAGTATTTT
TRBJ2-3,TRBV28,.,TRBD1,CASSLDRGPDTQYF,TGTGCCAGCAGTTTAGACAGGGGCCCAGATACGCAGTATTTT
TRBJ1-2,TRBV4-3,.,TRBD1,CASSQDVGQGICGYTF,TGCGCCAGCAGCCAAGATGTGGGACAGGGAATCTGTGGCTACACCTTC
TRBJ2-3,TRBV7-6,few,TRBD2,CASSLSGRLAGPRGDTQYF,TGTGCCAGCAGCTTATCAGGCCGACTAGCGGGTCCCCGGGGAGATACGCAGTATTTT
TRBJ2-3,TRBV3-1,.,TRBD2,CASSQRGGDTDTQYF,TGTGCCAGCAGCCAACGCGGGGGGGACACAGATACGCAGTATTTT